This TCR beta chain originates from a study of T cell changes during pregnancy in multiple sclerosis (dated by TCRdb to about 2019). Broadly, across the study: The study looked at changes in the T cell repertoire across pregnancy in women with multiple sclerosis.

This clone qualifies as medium-sized (0.01 to 0.1%). Its antigen remains undetermined. Per-base quality was not reported, and no clone a single base away is much larger than it. The CDR3 runs 15 amino acids, cysteine and phenylalanine included. The kept DNA is CDR3 alone, 45 bases in frame from the first base. In the germline V gene, CDR1 corresponds to SQVTM and CDR2 to ANQGSEA. Trimming accounts for 6 bases at V and 5 bases at J, while the number of junction bases matched to no gene is 11. The protocol used for the library was the immunoSEQ multiplex PCR assay. Held by TCRdb, this immuneACCESS table contains in-frame sequences only and omits some clones. Under half of the omission traces to an unresolved V gene where checked; the cause of the rest is unknown. Recorded for this sample are about 47,000 clones; 85% to 90% of them occurred a single time. In total, the top ten clones hold under 2% of the sample.

Sequences were derived from peripheral blood, sampled in the first trimester of pregnancy. The rearrangement joined TRBV29-1 to TRBJ1-2; TRBD1 agrees with 11 junctional bases. The TCR comes from a female donor with multiple sclerosis, enrolled in a pregnancy study. At the DNA level, the sequence is TGCAGCGTCGGAGGACAGGGGGCTTTAGGGTATGGCTACACCTTC. Its coded protein is CSVGGQGALGYGYTF.